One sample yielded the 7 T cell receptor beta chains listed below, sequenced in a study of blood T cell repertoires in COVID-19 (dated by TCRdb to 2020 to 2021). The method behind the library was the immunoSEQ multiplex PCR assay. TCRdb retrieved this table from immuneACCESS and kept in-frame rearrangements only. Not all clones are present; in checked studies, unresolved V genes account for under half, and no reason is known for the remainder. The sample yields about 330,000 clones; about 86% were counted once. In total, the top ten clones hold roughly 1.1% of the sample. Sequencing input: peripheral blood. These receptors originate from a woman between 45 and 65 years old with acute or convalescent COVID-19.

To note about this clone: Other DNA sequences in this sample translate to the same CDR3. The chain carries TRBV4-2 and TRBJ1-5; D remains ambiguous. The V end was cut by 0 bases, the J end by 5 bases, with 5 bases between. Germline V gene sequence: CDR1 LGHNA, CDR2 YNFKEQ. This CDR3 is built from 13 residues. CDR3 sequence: CASSQERDQPQHF. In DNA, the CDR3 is TGTGCCAGCAGCCAAGAGAGGGATCAGCCCCAGCATTTT.

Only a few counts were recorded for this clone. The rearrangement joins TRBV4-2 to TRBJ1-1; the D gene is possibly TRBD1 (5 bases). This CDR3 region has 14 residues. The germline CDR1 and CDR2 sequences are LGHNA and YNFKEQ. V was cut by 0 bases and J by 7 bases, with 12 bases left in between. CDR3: CASSQDRGRDEAFF. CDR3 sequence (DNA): TGTGCCAGCAGCCAAGATCGGGGGAGGGATGAAGCTTTCTTT.

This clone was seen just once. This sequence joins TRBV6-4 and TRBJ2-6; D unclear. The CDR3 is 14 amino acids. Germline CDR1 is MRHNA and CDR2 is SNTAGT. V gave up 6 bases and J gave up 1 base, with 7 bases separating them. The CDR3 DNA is TGTGCCAGCAGAGTTACATCTGGGGCCAACGTCCTGACTTTC. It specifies CASRVTSGANVLTF.

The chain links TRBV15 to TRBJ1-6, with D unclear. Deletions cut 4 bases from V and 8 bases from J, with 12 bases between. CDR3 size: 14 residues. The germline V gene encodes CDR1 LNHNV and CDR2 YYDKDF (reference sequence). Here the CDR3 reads CATSTHSSDSPLHF. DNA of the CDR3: TGTGCCACCAGCACTCACAGCTCTGATTCACCCCTCCACTTT.

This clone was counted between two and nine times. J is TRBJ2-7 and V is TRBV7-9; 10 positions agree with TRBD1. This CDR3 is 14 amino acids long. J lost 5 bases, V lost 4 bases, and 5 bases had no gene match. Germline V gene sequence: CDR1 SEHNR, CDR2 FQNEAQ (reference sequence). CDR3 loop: CASSSRDRGHEQYF. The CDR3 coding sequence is TGTGCCAGCAGCTCCCGGGACAGGGGACACGAGCAGTACTTC. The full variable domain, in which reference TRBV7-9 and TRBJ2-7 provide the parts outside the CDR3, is DTGVSQNPRHKITKRGQNVTFRCDPISEHNRLYWYRQTLGQGPEFLTYFQNEAQLEKSRLLSDRFSAERPKGSFSTLEIQRTEQGDSAMYLCASSSRDRGHEQYFGPGTRLTVT.

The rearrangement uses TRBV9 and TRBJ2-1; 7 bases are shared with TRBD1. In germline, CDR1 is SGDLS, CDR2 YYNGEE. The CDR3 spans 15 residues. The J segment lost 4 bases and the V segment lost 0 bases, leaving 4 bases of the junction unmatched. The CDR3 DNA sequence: TGTGCCAGCAGCGTAGGGGGACAGAAATACAATGAGCAGTTCTTC. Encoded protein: CASSVGGQKYNEQFF.

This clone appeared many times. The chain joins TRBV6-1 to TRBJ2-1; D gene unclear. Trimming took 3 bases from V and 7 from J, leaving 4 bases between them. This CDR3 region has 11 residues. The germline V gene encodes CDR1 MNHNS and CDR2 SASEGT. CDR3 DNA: TGTGCCAGCAGTGACAGGAATGAGCAGTTCTTC. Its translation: CASSDRNEQFF.